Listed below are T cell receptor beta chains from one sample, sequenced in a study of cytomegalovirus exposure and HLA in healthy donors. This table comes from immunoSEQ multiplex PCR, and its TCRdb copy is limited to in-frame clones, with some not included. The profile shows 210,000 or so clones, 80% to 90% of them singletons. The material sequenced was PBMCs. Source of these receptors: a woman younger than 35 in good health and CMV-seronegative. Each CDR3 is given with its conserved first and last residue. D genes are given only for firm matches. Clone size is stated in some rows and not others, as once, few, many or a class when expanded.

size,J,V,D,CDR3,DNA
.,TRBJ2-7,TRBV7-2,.,CASSFRQTNEQYF,TGTGCCAGCAGCTTCCGACAGACAAACGAGCAGTACTTC
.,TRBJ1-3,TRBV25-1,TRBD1,CASSEYGTGMDGNTIYF,TGTGCCAGCAGTGAATATGGGACAGGGATGGACGGAAACACCATATATTTT
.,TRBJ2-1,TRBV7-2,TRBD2,CASRERGPHNEQFF,TGTGCCAGCAGAGAGCGGGGGCCCCACAATGAGCAGTTCTTC
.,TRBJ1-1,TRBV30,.,CAWSSHRLNTEAFF,TGTGCCTGGAGTTCGCACAGGTTGAACACTGAAGCTTTCTTT
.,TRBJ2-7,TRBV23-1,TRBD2,CASSRPRGGRSRNEQYF,TGCGCCAGCAGTCGGCCACGCGGGGGGCGATCTCGGAACGAGCAGTACTTC
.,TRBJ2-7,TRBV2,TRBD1,CASSDRDSSYEQYF,TGTGCCAGCAGTGATAGGGACAGTTCCTACGAGCAGTACTTC
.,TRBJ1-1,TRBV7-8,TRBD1,CASSFVRQGRTEAFF,TGTGCCAGCAGCTTCGTGCGACAGGGGCGAACTGAAGCTTTCTTT
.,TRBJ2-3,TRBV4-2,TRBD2,CASSQAASGGAEDTQYF,TGTGCCAGCAGCCAAGCAGCTAGCGGGGGGGCCGAAGATACGCAGTATTTT
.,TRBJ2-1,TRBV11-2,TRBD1,CASSIRGKVHHNEQFF,TGTGCCAGCAGCATCAGGGGGAAAGTCCACCACAATGAGCAGTTCTTC
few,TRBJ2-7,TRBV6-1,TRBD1,CASKQRQGAAYEQYF,TGTGCCAGTAAGCAGCGGCAGGGGGCAGCCTACGAGCAGTACTTC
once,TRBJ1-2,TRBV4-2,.,CASSQDSPGLYGYTF,TGTGCCAGCAGCCAAGATAGTCCGGGGTTGTATGGCTACACCTTC
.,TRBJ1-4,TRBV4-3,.,CASSPAGVYGEKLFF,TGCGCCAGCAGCCCCGCAGGGGTTTACGGGGAAAAACTGTTTTTT
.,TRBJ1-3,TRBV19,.,CASNAGGTGNTIYF,TGTGCCAGTAATGCGGGAGGCACTGGAAACACCATATATTTT
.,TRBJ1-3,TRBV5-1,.,CASSLGSSGNTIYF,TGCGCCAGCAGCTTGGGTAGTTCTGGAAACACCATATATTTT
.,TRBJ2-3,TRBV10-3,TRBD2,CAISELAGASDTQYF,TGTGCCATCAGTGAGCTAGCGGGGGCCTCAGATACGCAGTATTTT
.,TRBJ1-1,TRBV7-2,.,CASSLRGANTEAFF,TGTGCCAGCAGCTTAAGGGGTGCGAACACTGAAGCTTTCTTT
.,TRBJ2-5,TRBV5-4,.,CASRGYREETQYF,TGTGCCAGCAGGGGTTACAGGGAAGAGACCCAGTACTTC
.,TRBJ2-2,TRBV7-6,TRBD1,CASSLVAGGTGELFF,TGTGCCAGCAGCTTAGTGGCAGGGGGCACCGGGGAGCTGTTTTTT
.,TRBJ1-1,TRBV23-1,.,CASSHYGNGTEAFF,TGCGCCAGCAGTCATTACGGTAACGGGACTGAAGCTTTCTTT
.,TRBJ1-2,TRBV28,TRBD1,CASRAGQDYGYTF,TGTGCCAGCAGGGCCGGACAGGACTATGGCTACACCTTC
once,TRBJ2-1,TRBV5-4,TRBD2,CASSSPGRAYNEQFF,TGTGCCAGCAGTTCACCCGGGAGGGCCTACAATGAGCAGTTCTTC
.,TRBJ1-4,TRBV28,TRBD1,CASSSGTGTRGLFF,TGTGCCAGCAGTTCCGGGACAGGCACGAGGGGACTGTTTTTT
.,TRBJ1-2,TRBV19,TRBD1,CASSIGVDRMGINGYTF,TGTGCCAGTAGTATAGGAGTGGACAGGATGGGTATAAATGGCTACACCTTC
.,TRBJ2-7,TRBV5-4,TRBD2,CASSLGPSGRTYEQYF,TGTGCCAGCAGCTTAGGACCTAGCGGGAGAACCTACGAGCAGTACTTC
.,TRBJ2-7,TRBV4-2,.,CASSQARGGYEQYF,TGTGCCAGCAGCCAAGCTCGGGGAGGCTACGAGCAGTACTTC
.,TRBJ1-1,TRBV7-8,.,CASGGVNTEAFF,TGTGCCAGCGGAGGGGTGAACACTGAAGCTTTCTTT
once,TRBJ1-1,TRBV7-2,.,CASSPQGNEAFF,TGTGCCAGCAGCCCCCAGGGAAATGAAGCTTTCTTT
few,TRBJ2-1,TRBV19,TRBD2,CASSMGLASSEQFF,TGTGCCAGTAGTATGGGACTAGCTTCGAGTGAGCAGTTCTTC
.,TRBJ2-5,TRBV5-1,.,CASSRTGETQYF,TGCGCCAGCAGCCGGACTGGGGAGACCCAGTACTTC
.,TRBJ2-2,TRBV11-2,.,CASSLANTGELFF,TGTGCCAGCAGCTTAGCTAACACCGGGGAGCTGTTTTTT
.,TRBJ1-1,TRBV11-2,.,CASRGLEVEAFF,TGTGCCAGCAGGGGGCTTGAGGTAGAAGCTTTCTTT
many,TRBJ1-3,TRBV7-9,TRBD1,CASSPNQQGIGNTIYF,TGTGCCAGCAGCCCGAACCAACAGGGGATAGGAAACACCATATATTTT
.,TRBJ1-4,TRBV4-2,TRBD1,CASSQGGQGGEKLFF,TGTGCCAGCAGCCAAGGCGGACAGGGTGGAGAAAAACTGTTTTTT
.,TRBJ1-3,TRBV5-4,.,CASSSYTDSGNTIYF,TGTGCCAGCAGCTCCTATACAGATTCTGGAAACACCATATATTTT
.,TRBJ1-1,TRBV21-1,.,CASSKGRREDTEAFF,TGTGCCAGCAGCAAAGGACGACGGGAAGACACTGAAGCTTTCTTT
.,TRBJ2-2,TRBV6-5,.,CASSWGRESTGELFF,TGTGCCAGCAGTTGGGGACGGGAGAGCACCGGGGAGCTGTTTTTT
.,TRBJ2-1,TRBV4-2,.,CASSQDPTVYNEQFF,TGTGCCAGCAGCCAAGATCCGACTGTCTACAATGAGCAGTTCTTC
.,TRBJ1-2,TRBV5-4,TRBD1,CASSNQGEDYGYTF,TGTGCCAGCAGTAATCAGGGGGAAGACTATGGCTACACCTTC
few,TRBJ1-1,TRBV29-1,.,CSVGWATEAFF,TGCAGCGTTGGTTGGGCCACTGAAGCTTTCTTT
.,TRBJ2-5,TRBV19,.,CASSLGAGMKTQYF,TGTGCCAGCAGTCTCGGCGCGGGAATGAAGACCCAGTACTTC